The rows below give T cell receptor beta chains drawn from one sample of a study of T cell responses to AZD1222 COVID-19 vaccine. The protocol was immunoSEQ multiplex PCR, while the TCRdb copy is restricted to in-frame clones and leaves out a portion. The sample lists around 110,000 clones, 80% to 90% occurring once. Material: peripheral blood, obtained on day 0 of AZD1222 vaccination. Receptors were obtained from an adult in good health. The CDR3 runs from the conserved cysteine through the conserved F or W. Each record gives: D gene, V gene, J gene, clone size, CDR3 DNA, CDR3 protein. D genes are given only for firm matches. Not all rows give a size; the values are once, few, many and, for expanded clones, a class.

d_gene: NA; v_gene: TRBV7-9; j_gene: TRBJ2-2; abundance: NA; CDR3nt: TGTGCCAGCGGGGCGGGTTCGAACACCGGGGAGCTGTTTTTT; CDR3aa: CASGAGSNTGELFF
d_gene: TRBD1; v_gene: TRBV5-3; j_gene: TRBJ2-7; abundance: NA; CDR3nt: TGTGCCAGAAGCCGAGAACCAATCCATAACCGGGACAGGCTATCGTATGAGCAGTACTTC; CDR3aa: CARSREPIHNRDRLSYEQYF
d_gene: TRBD1; v_gene: TRBV19; j_gene: TRBJ1-5; abundance: NA; CDR3nt: TGTGCCACCCGCCGCCGACAGGGTGGAGATCAGCCCCAGCATTTT; CDR3aa: CATRRRQGGDQPQHF
d_gene: NA; v_gene: TRBV3-1/TRBV3-2; j_gene: TRBJ1-5; abundance: NA; CDR3nt: TGTGCCAGCAGCCTGACCGAGGGGACTCAGCCCCAGCATTTT; CDR3aa: CASSLTEGTQPQHF
d_gene: NA; v_gene: TRBV6-5; j_gene: TRBJ2-2; abundance: NA; CDR3nt: TGTGCCAGCAGTTCCCGGCCCCCGGGGAGCACCGGGGAGCTGTTTTTT; CDR3aa: CASSSRPPGSTGELFF
d_gene: NA; v_gene: TRBV27; j_gene: TRBJ1-2; abundance: NA; CDR3nt: TGTGCCAGCAGTTCCAGCCTAGTACCCTATGGCTACACCTTC; CDR3aa: CASSSSLVPYGYTF
d_gene: NA; v_gene: TRBV29-1; j_gene: TRBJ1-3; abundance: few; CDR3nt: TGCAGCGTTCGGCCTCCTGGAAACACCATATATTTT; CDR3aa: CSVRPPGNTIYF
d_gene: NA; v_gene: TRBV19; j_gene: TRBJ1-3; abundance: NA; CDR3nt: TGTGCCAGTAGCAGGGACTCCAACGGGGGAAACACCATATATTTT; CDR3aa: CASSRDSNGGNTIYF
d_gene: NA; v_gene: TRBV12-3/TRBV12-4; j_gene: TRBJ1-2; abundance: NA; CDR3nt: TGTGCCAGCAGTCCCCTTCTTGGGGATGGCTACACCTTC; CDR3aa: CASSPLLGDGYTF
d_gene: NA; v_gene: TRBV5-1; j_gene: TRBJ2-2; abundance: NA; CDR3nt: TGCGCCAGCAGCTTGCGCCCCCGGGAAGGCACCGGGGAGCTGTTTTTT; CDR3aa: CASSLRPREGTGELFF
d_gene: TRBD1; v_gene: TRBV5-8; j_gene: TRBJ1-2; abundance: once; CDR3nt: TGTGCCAGCAGCTTGGCGACAGGGGGCCGTTTACTCTATGGCTACACCTTC; CDR3aa: CASSLATGGRLLYGYTF
d_gene: TRBD1; v_gene: TRBV3-1/TRBV3-2; j_gene: TRBJ1-2; abundance: NA; CDR3nt: TGTGCCAGCAGCCAAGATCTTAACAGGGGGAGCTATGGCTACACCTTC; CDR3aa: CASSQDLNRGSYGYTF
d_gene: TRBD1; v_gene: TRBV7-8; j_gene: TRBJ2-2; abundance: NA; CDR3nt: TGTGCCAGCAGCGTATGGGGACAGGGGTCCTTCACCGGGGAGCTGTTTTTT; CDR3aa: CASSVWGQGSFTGELFF
d_gene: NA; v_gene: TRBV4-3; j_gene: TRBJ1-6; abundance: NA; CDR3nt: TGCGCCAGCAGCCAAAGGAAATCCTCCTATAATTCACCCCTCCACTTT; CDR3aa: CASSQRKSSYNSPLHF
d_gene: TRBD1; v_gene: TRBV12-3/TRBV12-4; j_gene: TRBJ1-1; abundance: NA; CDR3nt: TGTGCCAGCAGCCAGGGGGCAGGCACTGAAGCTTTCTTT; CDR3aa: CASSQGAGTEAFF
d_gene: TRBD1; v_gene: TRBV11-2; j_gene: TRBJ2-6; abundance: NA; CDR3nt: TGTGCCAGCAGCTTTCGGACAGGAATTAGCTCTGGGGCCAACGTCCTGACTTTC; CDR3aa: CASSFRTGISSGANVLTF
d_gene: TRBD2; v_gene: TRBV5-1; j_gene: TRBJ2-1; abundance: NA; CDR3nt: TGCGCCAGCAGCTTGGACGTGACTAGCCCATACAATGAGCAGTTCTTC; CDR3aa: CASSLDVTSPYNEQFF
d_gene: TRBD2; v_gene: TRBV11-2; j_gene: TRBJ2-1; abundance: NA; CDR3nt: TGTGCCAGCAGAAGCGGGGGGGCCTACAATGAGCAGTTCTTC; CDR3aa: CASRSGGAYNEQFF
d_gene: TRBD1; v_gene: TRBV28; j_gene: TRBJ2-7; abundance: NA; CDR3nt: TGTGCCAGCAGTCTGGGACAGGGAGTCGCGCAGTACTTC; CDR3aa: CASSLGQGVAQYF
d_gene: TRBD1; v_gene: TRBV27; j_gene: TRBJ2-3; abundance: NA; CDR3nt: TGTGCCAGCAGTCTCCGGACAGGGGTGGCAGATACGCAGTATTTT; CDR3aa: CASSLRTGVADTQYF
d_gene: NA; v_gene: TRBV6-5; j_gene: TRBJ1-2; abundance: NA; CDR3nt: TGTGCCACGCGCCAGGGAGGGGATAGCTATGGCTACACCTTC; CDR3aa: CATRQGGDSYGYTF
d_gene: TRBD2; v_gene: TRBV18; j_gene: TRBJ2-1; abundance: NA; CDR3nt: TGTGCCAGCTCACCGGGACTAGCGGGCAATGAGCAGTTCTTC; CDR3aa: CASSPGLAGNEQFF
d_gene: NA; v_gene: TRBV9; j_gene: TRBJ2-3; abundance: once; CDR3nt: TGTGCCAGCAGCGTAGCTACCAGAGCTATCACCGGGACAGATACGCAGTATTTT; CDR3aa: CASSVATRAITGTDTQYF
d_gene: NA; v_gene: TRBV6-2/TRBV6-3; j_gene: TRBJ1-4; abundance: NA; CDR3nt: TGTGCCAGCAGTCAGGGTACGGCCAATGAAAAACTGTTTTTT; CDR3aa: CASSQGTANEKLFF
d_gene: NA; v_gene: TRBV5-1; j_gene: TRBJ1-6; abundance: NA; CDR3nt: TGCGCCAGCAGCCACTCGGAGGGGAGGCATTCACCCCTCCACTTT; CDR3aa: CASSHSEGRHSPLHF
d_gene: TRBD1; v_gene: TRBV6-5; j_gene: TRBJ1-2; abundance: NA; CDR3nt: TGTGCCAGCAAAAAAACAGGGGCCTATGGCTACACCTTC; CDR3aa: CASKKTGAYGYTF
d_gene: TRBD1; v_gene: TRBV5-1; j_gene: TRBJ1-3; abundance: NA; CDR3nt: TGCGCCAGCAGCTTGGGGACAGGGTCCCCCTCTGGAAACACCATATATTTT; CDR3aa: CASSLGTGSPSGNTIYF
d_gene: NA; v_gene: TRBV5-5; j_gene: TRBJ2-7; abundance: NA; CDR3nt: TGTGCCAGCAGCTTGGGTGGGCGGAGCTACGAGCAGTACTTC; CDR3aa: CASSLGGRSYEQYF
d_gene: NA; v_gene: TRBV2; j_gene: TRBJ1-1; abundance: NA; CDR3nt: TGTGCCAGCCCGGGGGGCACTGAAGCTTTCTTT; CDR3aa: CASPGGTEAFF
d_gene: TRBD2; v_gene: TRBV5-4; j_gene: TRBJ2-3; abundance: NA; CDR3nt: TGTGCCAGCAGCCCAGAGCGGGAGCCCCGGGGAGATACGCAGTATTTT; CDR3aa: CASSPEREPRGDTQYF
d_gene: NA; v_gene: TRBV11-3; j_gene: TRBJ2-7; abundance: NA; CDR3nt: TGTGCCAGCAGCTTAGCAGGGTACGAGCAGTACTTC; CDR3aa: CASSLAGYEQYF
d_gene: NA; v_gene: TRBV5-1; j_gene: TRBJ1-6; abundance: NA; CDR3nt: TGCGCCAGCAGCTCTGGACGGAAGAATTCACCCCTCCACTTT; CDR3aa: CASSSGRKNSPLHF
d_gene: TRBD2; v_gene: TRBV7-8; j_gene: TRBJ2-1; abundance: NA; CDR3nt: TGTGCCAGCAGCCAAGCTCTCGGGACTACCTACAATGAGCAGTTCTTC; CDR3aa: CASSQALGTTYNEQFF
d_gene: NA; v_gene: TRBV9; j_gene: TRBJ2-5; abundance: NA; CDR3nt: TGTGCCAGCAGCGAGAGTGGGTCTTTGGGGGAGACCCAGTACTTC; CDR3aa: CASSESGSLGETQYF
d_gene: TRBD2; v_gene: TRBV5-1; j_gene: TRBJ2-7; abundance: few; CDR3nt: TGCGCCAGCAGCTTCGGGACTAGCGGGGGACTTGAGGAGCAGTACTTC; CDR3aa: CASSFGTSGGLEEQYF
d_gene: NA; v_gene: TRBV10-3; j_gene: TRBJ1-6; abundance: NA; CDR3nt: TGTGCCATCACTGGGGGAACGTATAATTCACCCCTCCACTTT; CDR3aa: CAITGGTYNSPLHF
d_gene: NA; v_gene: TRBV28; j_gene: TRBJ1-1; abundance: NA; CDR3nt: TGTGCCAGCAGTTTAGTTCGAGGGACGGGTACTGAAGCTTTCTTT; CDR3aa: CASSLVRGTGTEAFF
d_gene: NA; v_gene: TRBV7-8; j_gene: TRBJ1-5; abundance: NA; CDR3nt: TGTGCCAGCAGCAATCGAATAAGCAATCAGCCCCAGCATTTT; CDR3aa: CASSNRISNQPQHF
d_gene: NA; v_gene: TRBV9; j_gene: TRBJ1-2; abundance: NA; CDR3nt: TGTGCCAGCAGCGTAGCTCAGGGCGGCCTCTATGGCTACACCTTC; CDR3aa: CASSVAQGGLYGYTF
d_gene: NA; v_gene: TRBV9; j_gene: TRBJ1-2; abundance: NA; CDR3nt: TGTGCCAGCAGCGCTGACACTGCCTATAACTATGGCTACACCTTC; CDR3aa: CASSADTAYNYGYTF
d_gene: TRBD2; v_gene: TRBV4-2; j_gene: TRBJ2-1; abundance: few; CDR3nt: TGTGCCAGCAGGGGGGGGTCCAATGAGCAGTTCTTC; CDR3aa: CASRGGSNEQFF
d_gene: NA; v_gene: TRBV7-8; j_gene: TRBJ1-5; abundance: NA; CDR3nt: TGTGCCAGCAGCCGTGATAATCAGCCCCAGCATTTT; CDR3aa: CASSRDNQPQHF
d_gene: NA; v_gene: TRBV7-2; j_gene: TRBJ1-6; abundance: NA; CDR3nt: TGTGCCAGCAGCTTATTTCAGGTGGGGGATTCACCCCTCCACTTT; CDR3aa: CASSLFQVGDSPLHF
d_gene: TRBD1; v_gene: TRBV6-5; j_gene: TRBJ2-7; abundance: NA; CDR3nt: TGTGCCACGGGACAGCCTCCTCACGAGCAGTACTTC; CDR3aa: CATGQPPHEQYF
d_gene: NA; v_gene: TRBV10-3; j_gene: TRBJ1-2; abundance: NA; CDR3nt: TGTGCCATCAGTGAGGCGACGGAGCACTATGGCTACACCTTC; CDR3aa: CAISEATEHYGYTF
d_gene: TRBD1; v_gene: TRBV27; j_gene: TRBJ1-5; abundance: NA; CDR3nt: TGTGCCAGCAGTTCCTTTACAGGGGTTCAGCCCCAGCATTTT; CDR3aa: CASSSFTGVQPQHF
d_gene: NA; v_gene: TRBV9; j_gene: TRBJ2-6; abundance: NA; CDR3nt: TGTGCCAGCAGCCTCCGGGACATCTCCGGGGCCAACGTCCTGACTTTC; CDR3aa: CASSLRDISGANVLTF
d_gene: TRBD1; v_gene: TRBV19; j_gene: TRBJ2-3; abundance: once; CDR3nt: TGTGCCAGTAGTGACAGGGCAAGCACAGATACGCAGTATTTT; CDR3aa: CASSDRASTDTQYF
d_gene: NA; v_gene: TRBV5-4; j_gene: TRBJ1-6; abundance: NA; CDR3nt: TGTGCCAGCAGCTTGCGGGGTAATTGGGATTCACCCCTCCACTTT; CDR3aa: CASSLRGNWDSPLHF
d_gene: TRBD2; v_gene: TRBV5-4; j_gene: TRBJ2-1; abundance: NA; CDR3nt: TGTGCCAGCAGCTTGCCTAGCGGGAGGGCCAACGCCTACAATGAGCAGTTCTTC; CDR3aa: CASSLPSGRANAYNEQFF
d_gene: NA; v_gene: TRBV19; j_gene: TRBJ1-1; abundance: NA; CDR3nt: TGTGCCAGTAAGTTTGCAGGGCCGAACACTGAAGCTTTCTTT; CDR3aa: CASKFAGPNTEAFF
d_gene: NA; v_gene: TRBV28; j_gene: TRBJ1-4; abundance: once; CDR3nt: TGTGCCAGCAGGGCAGGAACAACTAATGAAAAACTGTTTTTT; CDR3aa: CASRAGTTNEKLFF
d_gene: NA; v_gene: TRBV2; j_gene: TRBJ2-1; abundance: NA; CDR3nt: TGTGCCAGCAACTCCTACAATGAGCAGTTCTTC; CDR3aa: CASNSYNEQFF
d_gene: NA; v_gene: TRBV9; j_gene: TRBJ1-6; abundance: NA; CDR3nt: TGTGCCAGCAGCCCTCGACAGGAAACACCCCTCCACTTT; CDR3aa: CASSPRQETPLHF
d_gene: NA; v_gene: TRBV5-1; j_gene: TRBJ2-7; abundance: NA; CDR3nt: TGCGCCAGCAGTTACTCCGGGACTTCCAGCTCCTACGAGCAGTACTTC; CDR3aa: CASSYSGTSSSYEQYF
d_gene: TRBD1; v_gene: TRBV5-1; j_gene: TRBJ2-5; abundance: NA; CDR3nt: TGCGCCAGCAGCTTGGGACAGGGAATCGGACAAGAGACCCAGTACTTC; CDR3aa: CASSLGQGIGQETQYF
d_gene: NA; v_gene: TRBV6-4; j_gene: TRBJ1-1; abundance: NA; CDR3nt: TGTGCCAGCAGTGACCCTCCCGCCAGTGTTGAAGCTTTCTTT; CDR3aa: CASSDPPASVEAFF
d_gene: TRBD1; v_gene: TRBV19; j_gene: TRBJ2-6; abundance: NA; CDR3nt: TGTGCCACCGCGGAACCGGGACAGGGTTCCAGCAACGTCCTGACTTTC; CDR3aa: CATAEPGQGSSNVLTF
d_gene: NA; v_gene: TRBV2; j_gene: TRBJ2-5; abundance: NA; CDR3nt: TGTGCCAGCAGTGGGGTGGCGGGGCAAGAGACCCAGTACTTC; CDR3aa: CASSGVAGQETQYF